This T cell receptor (beta chain) was observed in a study of beta chain features in type 1 diabetes. Study context: The patient and healthy donor groups were comparable for age, gender and cell yields. Study observations and caveats: In every one of the four CD4+ subsets, TCRB CDR3s were moderately but significantly shorter in Type 1 diabetes patients.

The V and J ends lost 5 bases and 5 bases, in that order; junction bases with no gene match: 6. Germline assignment: CDR1 SGHRS and CDR2 YFSETQ. This CDR3 has 13 residues. What was sequenced were expressed TCRB transcripts, since all of the isolated RNA had been reverse transcribed. Generated by immunoSEQ multiplex PCR, the TCRdb table keeps only in-frame clones and is missing some. Of approximately 120,000 clones in the sample, under 40% were seen once. As regards this clone: Antigen: not known.

The chain carries TRBV5-1 and TRBJ2-5; 7 bases map to TRBD1. Material: stem cell memory CD4+ T cells from blood. This clonotype was obtained from a woman under 30 in good health. In DNA form, the CDR3 reads TGCGCCAGCAGGATTGGACAGGCGGAGACCCAGTACTTC. This translates into CASRIGQAETQYF.